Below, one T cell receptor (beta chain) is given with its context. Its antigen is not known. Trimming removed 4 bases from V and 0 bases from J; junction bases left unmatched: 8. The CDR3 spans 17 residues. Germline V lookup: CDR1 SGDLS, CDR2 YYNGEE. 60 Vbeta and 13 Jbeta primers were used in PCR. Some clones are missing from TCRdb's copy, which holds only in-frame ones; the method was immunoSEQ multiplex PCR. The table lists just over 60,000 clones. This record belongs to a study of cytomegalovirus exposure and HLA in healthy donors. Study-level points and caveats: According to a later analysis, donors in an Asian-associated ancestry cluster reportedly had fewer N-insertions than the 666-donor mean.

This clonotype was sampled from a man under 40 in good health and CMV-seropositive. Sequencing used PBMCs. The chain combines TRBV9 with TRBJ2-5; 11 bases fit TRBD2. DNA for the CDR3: TGTGCCAGCAGCCCCCGACTAGCGGGGATGTACCAAGAGACCCAGTACTTC. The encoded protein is CASSPRLAGMYQETQYF.